The rows below give T cell receptor beta chains drawn from one sample of a study of monozygotic twins with inflammatory bowel disease. TCRdb re-called the 5' RACE reads and gives one entry per CDR3 protein, without DNA. The table for this sample gives about 160,000 distinct CDR3 sequences. The sample taken for sequencing was blood. The receptors originated from a human donor with ulcerative colitis or Crohn's disease, or a healthy co-twin of an affected twin (not recorded which). The CDR3 runs from the conserved cysteine through the conserved F or W.

v_call	j_call	cdr3_length	cdr3_aa
TRBV28	TRBJ1-5	15	CASSSWTGGDQPQHF
TRBV10-3	TRBJ2-2	16	CAISDPAGENTGELFF
TRBV7-6	TRBJ2-5	14	CASSVSSVQETQYF
TRBV11-3	TRBJ2-1	17	CASSLDPGLSRGNEQFF
TRBV7-6	TRBJ1-1	13	CASSLGHLTEAFF
TRBV5-4	TRBJ1-1	14	CASSAGGGVGEAFF
TRBV20-1	TRBJ1-1	14	CSARASRGGTEAFF
TRBV6-1	TRBJ2-3	15	CATALTSGITDTQYF
TRBV10-3	TRBJ1-2	15	CAIRGELGTNYGYTF
TRBV7-9	TRBJ2-3	15	CASSLGAGYTDTQYF
TRBV7-9	TRBJ1-2	12	CASRDGGTGYTF
TRBV7-7	TRBJ2-3	14	CASSSGPSTDTQYF
TRBV12-3/TRBV12-4	TRBJ1-2	17	CASSLDQTGSTYYGYTF
TRBV7-9	TRBJ1-4	12	CASRPRVGVLFF
TRBV2	TRBJ1-4	13	CASSVGWNEKLFF
TRBV5-1	TRBJ1-2	14	CASSLMEGGYGYTF
TRBV2	TRBJ2-7	12	CASSEARSRQYF
TRBV4-3	TRBJ2-7	13	CASSLAGGDEQYF
TRBV5-1	TRBJ2-7	13	CASSFAGGDEQYF
TRBV6-5	TRBJ1-4	13	CASSYQPNEKLFF
TRBV14	TRBJ2-1	13	CASSSGLAGVKFF
TRBV11-1	TRBJ1-5	19	CASSTSADRGLGSNQPQHF
TRBV20-1	TRBJ2-1	17	CSARVLRASGRYNEQFF
TRBV20-1	TRBJ1-1	14	CSAPHWQGGTEAFF
TRBV29-1	TRBJ1-1	13	CSVYLGQGTEAFF
TRBV6-5	TRBJ2-2	12	CASSYGSGELFF
TRBV20-1	TRBJ2-1	16	CSAREYAGQGRNEQFF
TRBV12-3/TRBV12-4	TRBJ2-7	14	CASSLGIGAGEQYF
TRBV7-2	TRBJ2-2	13	CASSRETTGGLFF
TRBV28	TRBJ1-2	18	CASSLTVVLGDFRYGYTF
TRBV6-5	TRBJ1-2	18	CASRLGYGYVGMDYGYTF
TRBV4-1	TRBJ1-1	14	CASSQDRKGLRAFF
TRBV7-9	TRBJ2-7	15	CASSLDGTGSDEQYF
TRBV24-1	TRBJ2-3	18	CATSDSTEPGQLTDTQYF
TRBV27	TRBJ2-6	16	CASSSPQGSGANVLTF
TRBV20-1	TRBJ2-2	16	CSARTGLAGNTGELFF
TRBV6-1	TRBJ2-4	15	CASSRGQLAKNIQYF
TRBV6-1	TRBJ1-5	14	CASSLDFGNQPQHF
TRBV19	TRBJ2-2	14	CASTTSVNTGELFF
TRBV5-1	TRBJ2-6	16	CASSLDRPSGANVLTF
TRBV3-1	TRBJ2-1	15	CASSQRPDSYNEQFF
TRBV19	TRBJ2-1	13	CASSSDRGNEQFF
TRBV3-1	TRBJ2-3	15	CASSHRAGVTDTQYF
TRBV7-7	TRBJ2-3	16	CASSLGTTGTADTQYF
TRBV6-5	TRBJ1-1	13	CASRPRGNTEAFF
TRBV12-5	TRBJ2-1	14	CASGPTSAHNEQFF
TRBV9	TRBJ2-5	15	CASNPGVTDQETQYF
TRBV5-1	TRBJ2-7	14	CASSSGSSSYEQYF
TRBV7-9	TRBJ2-1	16	CASSLAWLAGYNEQFF
TRBV11-3	TRBJ2-5	12	CASTLTGTAQYF
TRBV5-1	TRBJ2-1	14	CASRPGSSYNEQFF
TRBV7-9	TRBJ2-3	13	CASSPGLADTQYF
TRBV7-2	TRBJ2-7	14	CASSLTYTAYEQYF
TRBV18	TRBJ2-5	16	CASSPWATSKSETQYF
TRBV10-3	TRBJ2-3	19	CGIGYHAGFGMNGTDTQYF